One TCR beta chain is described in this entry. Germline trimming cut 4 bases from V and 6 bases from J; bases unmatched to any gene: 5. The germline V gene encodes CDR1 SGHRS and CDR2 YFSETQ. The CDR3 has 14 residues. This entry comes from a study of blood T cell repertoires in COVID-19. Background on the study: Both acute and convalescent COVID-19 samples were obtained from the United States, Italy and Spain. The analysed material was cDNA or gDNA that came from T cells, B-cell-depleted T cells, or PBMCs.

Authors' data handling: Amplifying reference gene primers gave estimates of nucleated cell counts. The protocol was immunoSEQ multiplex PCR, while the TCRdb copy is restricted to in-frame clones and leaves out a portion. V, J and clone size are taken as reported in that table, and D and trimming were inferred from the DNA itself. Of over 250,000 clones in the sample, approximately 88% were seen once. The Seattle patients joined while their infection was active and were tracked longitudinally afterward. The sample consisted of peripheral blood. This sequence was found in a human donor with COVID-19, enrolled during active disease. The donor label of this sample is uncertain. The V gene is TRBV5-1, the J gene TRBJ1-2; 11 nucleotides agree with TRBD1. The CDR3 loop is CASSPWGQGDGYTF. The DNA for the CDR3 is TGCGCCAGCAGCCCGTGGGGACAGGGGGATGGCTACACCTTC.